Given below is one T cell receptor (beta chain) in context. There is no known antigen for this receptor. It has no much larger one-base neighbor in the sample; base qualities were not kept. Library construction relied on RT-PCR. The sequencer listed for this sample is NextSeq 550. TCRdb took the public reads, trimmed them with fastp at Q25, ran MiXCR for clone calling and kept in-frame beta chains. Identical CDR3 proteins give one entry, which carries the most common genes and DNA. For this sample the table gives around 90,000 distinct CDR3 sequences, of which around 48% were detected only once. 50% to 75% of the sample is held by the ten biggest clonotypes. This entry is derived from a study of patients and donors after allogeneic stem cell transplantation (TCRdb year 2020). Sample: blood, either unsorted or a sorted T cell fraction (not recorded which). This clonotype was obtained from a human donor who was either an allogeneic HSCT recipient or a stem cell or donor lymphocyte infusion donor (not recorded which). It is not recorded whose cells these are; they may come from a transplant donor.

Read as DNA, the sequence is TGTGCCAGCAGCGTAGCGGGCGACACCTATAATTCACCCCTCCACTTT. Its protein reads: CASSVAGDTYNSPLHF. This chain is built from TRBV9 and TRBJ1-6; no D gene can be assigned with confidence. The cysteine opens and the phenylalanine closes a CDR3 of 16 amino acids. Only the CDR3 DNA is retained, 48 bases long and in frame from the first base. CDR1 and CDR2 are drawn from the germline V gene: SGDLS, YYNGEE. V is reduced by 0 bases and J by 2 bases, leaving a spacing of 9 bases between them.